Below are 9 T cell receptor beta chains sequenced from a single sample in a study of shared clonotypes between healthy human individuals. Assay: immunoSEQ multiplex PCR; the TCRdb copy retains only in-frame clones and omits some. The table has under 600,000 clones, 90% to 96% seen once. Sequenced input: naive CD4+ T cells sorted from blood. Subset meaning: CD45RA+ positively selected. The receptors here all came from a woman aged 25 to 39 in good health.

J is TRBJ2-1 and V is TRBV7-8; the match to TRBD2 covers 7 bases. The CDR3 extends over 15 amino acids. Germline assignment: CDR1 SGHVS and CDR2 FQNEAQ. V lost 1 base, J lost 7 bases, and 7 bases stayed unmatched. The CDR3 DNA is TGTGCCAGCAGCTTAGGGGGGGGAGAAGTTAATGAGCAGTTCTTC. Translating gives CASSLGGGEVNEQFF.

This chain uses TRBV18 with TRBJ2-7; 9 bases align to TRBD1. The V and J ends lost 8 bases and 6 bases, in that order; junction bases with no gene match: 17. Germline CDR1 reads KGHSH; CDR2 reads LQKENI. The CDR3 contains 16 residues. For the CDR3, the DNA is TGTGCCAGCACCCAAAACCCGGGACAGGGAAGATCCGAGCAGTACTTC. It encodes CASTQNPGQGRSEQYF.

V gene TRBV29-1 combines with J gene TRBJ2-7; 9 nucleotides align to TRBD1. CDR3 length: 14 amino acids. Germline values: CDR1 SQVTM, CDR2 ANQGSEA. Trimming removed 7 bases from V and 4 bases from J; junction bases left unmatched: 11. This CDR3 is CSAIGGTGLYEQYF. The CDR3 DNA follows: TGCAGCGCTATAGGTGGGACAGGGCTATACGAGCAGTACTTC.

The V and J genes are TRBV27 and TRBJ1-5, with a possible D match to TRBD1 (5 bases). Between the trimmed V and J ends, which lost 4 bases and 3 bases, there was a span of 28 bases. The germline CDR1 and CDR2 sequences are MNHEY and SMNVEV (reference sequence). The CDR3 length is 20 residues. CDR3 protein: CASSSTSVGTRRGPNQPQHF. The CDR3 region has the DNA TGTGCCAGCAGTTCCACCTCAGTGGGGACCAGGCGGGGTCCCAATCAGCCCCAGCATTTT.

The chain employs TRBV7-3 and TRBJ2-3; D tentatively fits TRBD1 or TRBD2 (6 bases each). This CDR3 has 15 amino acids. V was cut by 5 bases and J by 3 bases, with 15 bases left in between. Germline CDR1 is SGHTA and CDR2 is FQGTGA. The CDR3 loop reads CASSPQGGGTDTQYF. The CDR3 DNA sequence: TGTGCCAGCAGCCCCCAAGGAGGGGGGACAGATACGCAGTATTTT. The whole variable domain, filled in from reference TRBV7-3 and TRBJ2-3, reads GAGVSQTPSNKVTEKGKYVELRCDPISGHTALYWYRQSLGQGPEFLIYFQGTGAADDSGLPNDRFFAVRPEGSVSTLKIQRTERGDSAVYLCASSPQGGGTDTQYFGPGTRLTVL.

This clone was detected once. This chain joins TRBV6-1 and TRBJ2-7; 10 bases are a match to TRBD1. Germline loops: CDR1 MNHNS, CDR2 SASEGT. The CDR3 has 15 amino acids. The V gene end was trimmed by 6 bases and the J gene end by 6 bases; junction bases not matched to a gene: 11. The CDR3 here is CASRKTGTGDGEQYF. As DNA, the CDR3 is TGTGCCAGCAGAAAAACCGGGACAGGGGACGGCGAGCAGTACTTC.

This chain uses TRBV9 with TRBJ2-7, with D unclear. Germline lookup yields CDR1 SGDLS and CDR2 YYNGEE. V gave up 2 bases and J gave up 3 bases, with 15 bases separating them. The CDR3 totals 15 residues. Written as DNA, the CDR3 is TGTGCCAGCAGCGTCGAACAGTCCACAATCTACGAGCAGTACTTC. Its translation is CASSVEQSTIYEQYF.

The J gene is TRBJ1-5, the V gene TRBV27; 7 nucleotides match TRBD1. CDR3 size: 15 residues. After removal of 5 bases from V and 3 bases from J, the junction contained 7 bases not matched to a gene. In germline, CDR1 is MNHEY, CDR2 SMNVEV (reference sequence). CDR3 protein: CASSPRQGPNQPQHF. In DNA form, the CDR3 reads TGTGCCAGCAGTCCAAGACAGGGTCCCAATCAGCCCCAGCATTTT.

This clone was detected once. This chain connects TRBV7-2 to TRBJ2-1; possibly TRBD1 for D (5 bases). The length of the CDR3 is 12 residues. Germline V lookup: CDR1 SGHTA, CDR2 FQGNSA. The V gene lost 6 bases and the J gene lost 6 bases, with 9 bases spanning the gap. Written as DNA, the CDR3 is TGTGCCAGCAGAGCACAGGTCAATGAGCAGTTCTTC. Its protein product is CASRAQVNEQFF.